This T cell receptor (beta chain) derives from a study of stem cell transplantation in POMP-related autoinflammatory disease. Sequenced by immunoSEQ multiplex PCR; TCRdb stores in-frame clones only, minus some. The sample consists of some 26,000 clones, 82% of them appearing once. Germline V gene lookup returns CDR1 SGHRS and CDR2 YFSETQ. V lost 3 bases and J lost 1, with 14 bases in between. This CDR3 has 15 amino acids. Sequenced material: CD4+ T cells from PBMCs, taken before stem cell transplantation. This sequence joins TRBV5-1 and TRBJ2-7, with a tentative D call TRBD2 (6 bases). The sequence was obtained from a human donor with POMP-related autoinflammation and immune dysregulation (PRAID). The CDR3 DNA follows: TGCGCCAGCAGCTCCGCCTTGGGGGGATCCTACGAGCAGTACTTC. Its translation is CASSSALGGSYEQYF.